These 15 T cell receptor beta chains originate from one sample sequenced in a study of breast tumors, draining lymph nodes, adjacent tissues. Samples came from axillary lymph nodes draining the breast cancer. TCRdb ran MiXCR on the multiplex PCR reads and lists one entry per CDR3 protein. The sample has 85,000 to 120,000 distinct CDR3 sequences, about 29% seen once. Material for sequencing was axillary lymph node tissue. The source of these receptors is a female donor with breast cancer. Some clones in this sample may be carry-over from other donors' samples.

In the case of this clonotype: Because the CDR3's place on the DNA is in doubt, the DNA is left out and the CDR3 is given as listed by TCRdb. The J gene is TRBJ2-2, the V gene TRBV7-9; no check of the table's D call, TRBD1, against the DNA was made. The CDR3 is 16 residues long, ends included. Germline V CDR1 and CDR2: SEHNR, FQNEAQ (reference sequence). The CDR3 loop is CASSLGSGQYFGELFF.

The chain carries TRBV24-1 and TRBJ2-2; D could derive from TRBD1 or TRBD2 (7 bases each). Germline CDR1 KGHDR, CDR2 SFDVKD. The CDR3 extends over 18 amino acids. Trimming pared 5 bases from V and 2 bases from J, leaving 20 bases between. The CDR3 coding sequence is TGTGCCACCAGTGCTAGAGCCCAGGGGGGGGCCAACACCGGGGAGCTGTTTTTT. Its translation is CATSARAQGGANTGELFF.

This clonotype was detected ten times or more. This chain joins TRBV5-6 and TRBJ1-4, with 9 bases fitting TRBD1. This CDR3 region has 14 residues. Unmatched junction bases numbered 5, after V lost 3 bases and J lost 8 bases. Germline loops: CDR1 SGHDT, CDR2 YYEEEE. The CDR3 protein is CASSSGQGREKLFF. CDR3 in DNA: TGTGCCAGCAGCTCCGGACAGGGGAGGGAAAAACTGTTTTTT. The full variable domain, rest sourced from reference TRBV5-6 and TRBJ1-4, is DAGVTQSPTHLIKTRGQQVTLRCSPKSGHDTVSWYQQALGQGPQFIFQYYEEEERQRGNFPDRFSGHQFPNYSSELNVNALLLGDSALYLCASSSGQGREKLFFGSGTQLSVL.

In the case of this clonotype: A much bigger clone sits one base away, suggesting this may be a read error. The V and J genes are TRBV6-5 and TRBJ2-5; D is ambiguous. The CDR3 is 12 residues long. Per germline, CDR1 MNHEY and CDR2 SVGAGI. V was shortened by 8 bases and J by 2 bases, with 9 bases between the two germline ends. Here the CDR3 DNA reads TGTGCCAGCGGGCCAGGACAAGAGACCCAGTACTTC. This sequence encodes CASGPGQETQYF.

This clonotype was seen at least ten times. This chain uses TRBV11-3 with TRBJ2-2; D gene ambiguous. Germline CDR1 SGHNT, CDR2 YENEEA. There are 14 residues in the CDR3. Between the trimmed V and J ends, which lost 5 bases and 3 bases, there was a span of 10 bases. CDR3 in amino acids: CASSPTGYTGELFF. The CDR3, as DNA: TGTGCCAGCAGCCCTACGGGCTACACCGGGGAGCTGTTTTTT.

Many counts were recorded for this clonotype. CDR3 region: CSVEGGNSLTGELFF. The CDR3 DNA reads TGCAGCGTTGAGGGGGGGAACAGCCTCACCGGGGAGCTGTTTTTT. The chain is built from TRBV29-1 and TRBJ2-2; 7 bases align to TRBD2. The junction had 8 bases not matched to a gene; V was cut back by 3 bases and J by 4 bases. CDR1 SQVTM and CDR2 ANQGSEA come from the germline V gene. This CDR3 comprises 15 residues.

This chain uses TRBV7-2 with TRBJ1-5; 9 nucleotides align to TRBD1. The CDR3 has 15 residues. The junction had 2 bases not matched to a gene; V was cut back by 3 bases and J by 2 bases. Germline-derived CDR1 and CDR2 are SGHTA and FQGNSA. The CDR3 sequence: CASSLTGGGNQPQHF. The CDR3 bases are TGTGCCAGCAGCTTGACAGGGGGGGGCAATCAGCCCCAGCATTTT.

As for this clonotype: This sequence may be a read error, since a much larger clone differs from it by one base. V gene TRBV7-9 combines with J gene TRBJ1-2; 11 nucleotides agree with TRBD1. Germline V gives CDR1 SEHNR, CDR2 FQNEAQ (reference sequence). The CDR3 runs to 15 residues. The CDR3 nucleotides are TGTGCCAGCAGCTCCAGGACAGGGGGCGACTGTGGCTACCCCTTC. Its translation is CASSSRTGGDCGYPF.

A remark on this clonotype: A read error may explain this, as a much larger clone is one base away. The rearrangement joins TRBV6-5 to TRBJ2-2; TRBD1 matches at 7 bases. V lost 5 bases, J lost 3 bases, and 9 bases stayed unmatched. CDR1 is MNHEY and CDR2 is SVGAGI in the germline V gene. The CDR3 loop spans 16 amino acids. The CDR3 coding sequence is TGTGCCAGCAGTCACCAAGACAGGGTTGACACCGGGGAGCTGTTTTTT. Translated: CASSHQDRVDTGELFF.

This clonotype was picked up many times. The chain uses TRBV4-2 and TRBJ2-7, with a tentative D call TRBD2 (5 bases). V was pared by 0 bases and J by 3 bases, with 15 bases between. The CDR3 totals 16 residues. The germline gives CDR1 LGHNA, CDR2 YNFKEQ. The DNA for the CDR3 is TGTGCCAGCAGCCAAGATGAGCGGACTGCCTTCTACGAGCAGTACTTC. Its translation: CASSQDERTAFYEQYF.

This clonotype came up many times. This sequence joins TRBV7-9 and TRBJ2-2; D is ambiguous. V was shortened by 4 bases and J by 7 bases, with 10 bases between the two germline ends. The length of the CDR3 is 13 residues. Germline V gives CDR1 SEHNR, CDR2 FQNEAQ (reference sequence). The CDR3 loop is CASSSPIGGELFF. The CDR3 DNA is TGTGCCAGCAGCTCTCCCATTGGCGGGGAGCTGTTTTTT.

The chain carries TRBV14 and TRBJ2-7, with TRBD2 matching over 7 bases. The J segment lost 1 base and the V segment lost 5 bases, leaving 5 bases of the junction unmatched. Looked up from germline, CDR1 is SGHDN and CDR2 is FVKESK. The CDR3 has 14 residues. The CDR3 loop reads CASSREGWSYEQYF. The CDR3 coding sequence is TGTGCCAGCAGCAGGGAGGGTTGGTCCTACGAGCAGTACTTC.

This clonotype was counted ten times or more. The chain links TRBV10-3 to TRBJ2-1, with TRBD1 identical over 10 bases. This CDR3 is built from 15 residues. J was trimmed by 5 bases and V by 6 bases; bases with no gene match: 7. Germline CDR1 reads ENHRY; CDR2 reads SYGVKD. The CDR3 sequence is CAIRLDRGLHNEQFF. In DNA, the CDR3 is TGTGCCATCAGGCTTGACAGGGGGCTCCACAATGAGCAGTTCTTC.

This clonotype was seen at least ten times. J is TRBJ2-2 and V is TRBV11-2; D not certain. Per germline, CDR1 SGHAT and CDR2 FQNNGV. V lost 5 bases to trimming and J lost 4 bases, with 8 bases between them. This CDR3 has 13 residues. The CDR3 here is CASSRATTGELFF. In DNA, the CDR3 is TGTGCCAGCAGCCGGGCCACCACCGGGGAGCTGTTTTTT.

There are many counts of this clonotype. The rearrangement joins TRBV6-5 to TRBJ1-3; D uncertain. CDR3 length: 15 residues. CDR1 MNHEY and CDR2 SVGAGI come from the germline V gene. The ends were cut back, 2 bases at V and 4 bases at J, with 12 bases in the middle. As DNA, the CDR3 is TGTGCCAGCAGTTACCGCTCCGGGCAGGGAAACACCATATATTTT. This translates into CASSYRSGQGNTIYF.